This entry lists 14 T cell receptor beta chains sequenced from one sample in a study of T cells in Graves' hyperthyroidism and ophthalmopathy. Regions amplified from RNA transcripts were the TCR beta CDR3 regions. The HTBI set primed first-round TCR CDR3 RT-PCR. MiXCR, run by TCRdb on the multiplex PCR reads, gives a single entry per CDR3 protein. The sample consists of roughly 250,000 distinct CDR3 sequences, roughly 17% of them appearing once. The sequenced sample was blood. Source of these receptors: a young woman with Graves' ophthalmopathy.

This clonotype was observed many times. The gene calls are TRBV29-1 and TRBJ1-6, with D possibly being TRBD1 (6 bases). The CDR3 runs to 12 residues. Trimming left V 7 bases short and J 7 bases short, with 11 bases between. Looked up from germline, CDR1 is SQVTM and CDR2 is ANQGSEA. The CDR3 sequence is CSAGQTNSPLHF. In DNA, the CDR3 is TGCAGCGCCGGACAGACGAATTCACCCCTCCACTTT.

The CDR3 coding sequence is TGCGCCAGCAGCCTAGCGGGGGCAAACTCCATCCACACCGGGGAGCTGTTTTTT. Translation: CASSLAGANSIHTGELFF. The chain carries TRBV10-2 and TRBJ2-2, with 10 bases aligning to TRBD2. Trimming cost V 6 bases and J 3 bases; bases outside gene matches: 13. The CDR3 runs 18 residues. From germline, CDR1 is WSHSY and CDR2 SAAADI.

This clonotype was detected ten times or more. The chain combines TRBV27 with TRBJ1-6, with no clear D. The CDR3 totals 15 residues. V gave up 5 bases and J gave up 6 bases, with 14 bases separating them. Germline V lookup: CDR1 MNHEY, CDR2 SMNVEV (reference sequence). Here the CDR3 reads CASSLSTEFNSPLHF. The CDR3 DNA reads TGTGCCAGCAGTCTCTCGACGGAGTTTAATTCACCCCTCCACTTT.

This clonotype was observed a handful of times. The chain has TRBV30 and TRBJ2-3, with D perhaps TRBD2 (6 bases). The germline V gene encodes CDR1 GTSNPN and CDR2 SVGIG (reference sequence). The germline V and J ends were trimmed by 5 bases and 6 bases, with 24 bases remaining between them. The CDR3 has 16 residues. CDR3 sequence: CAWSRGVAGPGDTQYF. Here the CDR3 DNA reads TGTGCCTGGTCCCGCGGGGTGGCAGGGCCAGGGGATACGCAGTATTTT.

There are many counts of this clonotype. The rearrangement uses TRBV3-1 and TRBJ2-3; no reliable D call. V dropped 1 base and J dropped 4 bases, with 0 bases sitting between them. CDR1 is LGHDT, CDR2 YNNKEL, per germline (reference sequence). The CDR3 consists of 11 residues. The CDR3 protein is CASSQADTQYF. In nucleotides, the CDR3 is TGTGCCAGCAGCCAAGCAGATACGCAGTATTTT.

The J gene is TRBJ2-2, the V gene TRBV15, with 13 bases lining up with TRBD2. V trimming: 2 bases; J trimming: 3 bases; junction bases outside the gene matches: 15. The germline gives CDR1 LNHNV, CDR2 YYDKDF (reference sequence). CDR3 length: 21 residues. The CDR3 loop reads CATSRQGLEPGLAGHTGELFF. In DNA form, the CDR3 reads TGTGCCACCAGCAGACAAGGTTTAGAACCGGGACTAGCGGGACACACCGGGGAGCTGTTTTTT.

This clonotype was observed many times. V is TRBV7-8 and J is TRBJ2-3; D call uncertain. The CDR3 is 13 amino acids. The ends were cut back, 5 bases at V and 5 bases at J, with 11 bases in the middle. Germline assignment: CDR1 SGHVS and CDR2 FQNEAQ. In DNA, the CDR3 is TGTGCCAGCAGCGCCGTGAGAGGAGATACGCAGTATTTT. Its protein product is CASSAVRGDTQYF.

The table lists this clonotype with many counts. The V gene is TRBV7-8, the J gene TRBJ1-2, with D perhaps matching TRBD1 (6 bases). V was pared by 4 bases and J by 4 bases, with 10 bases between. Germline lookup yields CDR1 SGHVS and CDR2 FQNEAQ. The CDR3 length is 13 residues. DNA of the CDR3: TGTGCCAGCAGCTCCCGGACAGCCTATGGCTACACCTTC. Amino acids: CASSSRTAYGYTF.

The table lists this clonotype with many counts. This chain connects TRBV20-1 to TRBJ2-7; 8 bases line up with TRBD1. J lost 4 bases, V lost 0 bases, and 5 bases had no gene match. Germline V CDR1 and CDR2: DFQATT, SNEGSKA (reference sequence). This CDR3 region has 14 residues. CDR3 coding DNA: TGCAGTGCTAGAGATATAAACAGGGGGTACGAGCAGTACTTC. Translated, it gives CSARDINRGYEQYF.

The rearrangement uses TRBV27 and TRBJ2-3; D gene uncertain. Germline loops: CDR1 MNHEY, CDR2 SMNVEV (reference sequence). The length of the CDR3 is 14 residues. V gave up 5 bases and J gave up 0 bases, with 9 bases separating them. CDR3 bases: TGTGCCAGCAGTCCACTTTTGAGCACAGATACGCAGTATTTT. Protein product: CASSPLLSTDTQYF.

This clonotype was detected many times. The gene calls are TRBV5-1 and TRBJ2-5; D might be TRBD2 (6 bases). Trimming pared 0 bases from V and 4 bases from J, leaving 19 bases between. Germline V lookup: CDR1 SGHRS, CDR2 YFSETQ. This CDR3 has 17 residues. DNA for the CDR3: TGCGCCAGCAGCTTGGGGGTCCGTCAGGGAGGCAGAGAGACCCAGTACTTC. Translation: CASSLGVRQGGRETQYF.

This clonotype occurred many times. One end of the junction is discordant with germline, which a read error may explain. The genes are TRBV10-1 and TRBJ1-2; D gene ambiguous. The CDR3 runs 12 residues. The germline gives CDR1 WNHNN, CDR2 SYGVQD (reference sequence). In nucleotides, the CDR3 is TGTGCCAGCAGTGACGGTGGCTATGGCTACACCTTC. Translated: CASSDGGYGYTF.

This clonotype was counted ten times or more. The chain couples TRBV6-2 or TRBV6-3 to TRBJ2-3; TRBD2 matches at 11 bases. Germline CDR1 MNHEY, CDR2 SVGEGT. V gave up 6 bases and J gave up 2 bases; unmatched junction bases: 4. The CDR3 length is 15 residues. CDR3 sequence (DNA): TGTGCCAGCAGCTATAGCGGGAGGGACACAGATACGCAGTATTTT. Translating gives CASSYSGRDTDTQYF.

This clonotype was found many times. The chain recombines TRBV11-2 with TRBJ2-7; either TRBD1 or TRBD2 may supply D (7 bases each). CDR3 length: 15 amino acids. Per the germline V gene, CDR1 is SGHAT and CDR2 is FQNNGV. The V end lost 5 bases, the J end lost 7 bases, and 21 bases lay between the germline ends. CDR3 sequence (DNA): TGTGCCAGCAGCAGCTTAGGGGAGGGGGCACTTGAGCAGTACTTC. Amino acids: CASSSLGEGALEQYF. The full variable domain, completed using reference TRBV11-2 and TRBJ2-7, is EAGVAQSPRYKIIEKRQSVAFWCNPISGHATLYWYQQILGQGPKLLIQFQNNGVVDDSQLPKDRFSAERLKGVDSTLKIQPAKLEDSAVYLCASSSLGEGALEQYFGPGTRLTVT.